These 28 T cell receptor beta chains share one sample of origin, sequenced in a study of blood T cell repertoires in COVID-19. Assay: immunoSEQ multiplex PCR; the TCRdb copy retains only in-frame clones and omits some. The sample has 280,000 or so clones, over 75% seen once. The sequenced sample was peripheral blood. The receptors were gathered from a man aged 18 to 29 with active or convalescent COVID-19.

This chain uses TRBV4-1 with TRBJ2-5, with D possibly TRBD1 on 5 matching bases. The V and J ends lost 1 base and 4 bases respectively, with 7 bases between them. Germline lookup yields CDR1 MGHRA and CDR2 YSYEKL. This CDR3 is 13 amino acids long. CDR3 in DNA: TGCGCCAGCAGCCAAGTTGGGGCAGAGACCCAGTACTTC. It specifies CASSQVGAETQYF.

V gene TRBV25-1 combines with J gene TRBJ2-2; a possible D gene is TRBD1 (5 bases). CDR3 length equals 12 residues. Deletions cut 6 bases from V and 5 bases from J, with 7 bases between. The germline CDR1 and CDR2 sequences are MGHDK and SYGVNS. DNA of the CDR3: TGTGCCAGCAGGAAGGGGACCGGGGAGCTGTTTTTT. Translated: CASRKGTGELFF.

This clone was observed many times. The rearrangement links TRBV6-5 to TRBJ1-5; possible D gene TRBD1, 6 bases. Per the germline V gene, CDR1 is MNHEY and CDR2 is SVGAGI. Trimming took 6 bases from V and 0 from J, leaving 9 bases between them. The CDR3 runs to 14 residues. CDR3 coding DNA: TGTGCCAGCAGGGGGACAACTAGCAATCAGCCCCAGCATTTT. Protein: CASRGTTSNQPQHF.

J is TRBJ2-2 and V is TRBV5-6, with D possibly being TRBD2 (6 bases). Germline V gene data show CDR1 as SGHDT and CDR2 as YYEEEE. CDR3 length: 16 residues. V was cut by 5 bases and J by 2 bases, with 16 bases left in between. As DNA, the CDR3 is TGTGCCAGCAGATCTGGTCCCGGGGGTAACACCGGGGAGCTGTTTTTT. It yields the protein CASRSGPGGNTGELFF.

CDR3 loop: CSAPIRDTF. CDR3 DNA: TGCAGTGCCCCTATCCGGGACACCTTC. V is TRBV20-1 and J is TRBJ1-2; the D is unclear. Germline V gene data show CDR1 as DFQATT and CDR2 as SNEGSKA (reference sequence). Trimming shortened V by 6 bases and J by 12 bases, and 11 bases separated the two germline ends. This CDR3 contains 9 residues.

The chain carries TRBV9 and TRBJ2-7; TRBD1 matches at 8 bases. V was clipped by 0 bases and J by 5 bases; unmatched bases: 4. The CDR3 totals 14 residues. Looked up from germline, CDR1 is SGDLS and CDR2 is YYNGEE. CDR3 sequence (DNA): TGTGCCAGCAGCGTAGTAGACAGGGGCCACGAGCAGTACTTC. It specifies CASSVVDRGHEQYF.

V and J are TRBV5-4 and TRBJ2-1; D is possibly TRBD2 (7 bases). This CDR3 region has 15 residues. Germline V gives CDR1 SGHNT, CDR2 YYREEE (reference sequence). Trimming pared 6 bases from V and 7 bases from J, leaving 20 bases between. The CDR3 DNA sequence: TGTGCCAGCACCCGGGGAGGGGGGGCTAAAAATGAGCAGTTCTTC. Its translation: CASTRGGGAKNEQFF.

The V and J genes are TRBV4-1 and TRBJ1-5, with D tentatively TRBD1 (5 bases). Germline CDR1 is MGHRA and CDR2 is YSYEKL. CDR3 length equals 19 residues. The V gene lost 4 bases and the J gene lost 1 base, with 23 bases spanning the gap. CDR3 nucleotides: TGCGCCAGCAGCCCAGAGCCGCTTATCGGGGGAGTCAGCAATCAGCCCCAGCATTTT. Its translation: CASSPEPLIGGVSNQPQHF.

The chain uses TRBV5-1 and TRBJ2-3; 12 bases fit TRBD2. Unmatched junction bases numbered 11, after V lost 0 bases and J lost 6 bases. Germline V gene data show CDR1 as SGHRS and CDR2 as YFSETQ. This CDR3 has 18 amino acids. CDR3 DNA: TGCGCCAGCAGCTTGGACCCCCCGCCTAGCGGGGGGGCTGATACGCAGTATTTT. As protein: CASSLDPPPSGGADTQYF.

The rearrangement uses TRBV6-5 and TRBJ2-7; D is undetermined. V shed 6 bases and J shed 0 bases, with 9 bases lying between them. The CDR3 covers 13 residues. Germline V gives CDR1 MNHEY, CDR2 SVGAGI. The chain's CDR3 is CASSTEASYEQYF. CDR3 DNA: TGTGCCAGCAGCACCGAGGCCTCCTACGAGCAGTACTTC.

The chain combines TRBV21-1 with TRBJ2-1; the D call TRBD2 from the table was never checked on the DNA. TRBV21-1 is termed a pseudogene. The CDR3 spans 19 residues. CDR3 residues: CASSKAEARTSGTYNEQFF. The CDR3 DNA sequence: TGTGCCAGCAGCAAAGCCGAAGCCCGGACTAGCGGAACCTACAATGAGCAGTTCTTC.

The V gene is TRBV7-2, the J gene TRBJ1-4, with 9 positions matching TRBD1. Looked up from germline, CDR1 is SGHTA and CDR2 is FQGNSA. The CDR3 has 15 residues. V lost 1 base, J lost 8 bases, and 5 bases stayed unmatched. The CDR3 nucleotides read TGTGCCAGCAGCTTAGGGGACAGGGTCGGGGAAAAACTGTTTTTT. Encoded protein: CASSLGDRVGEKLFF.

For this clone: Compared with germline, one end of the junction differs, possibly owing to a read error. This sequence joins TRBV7-8 and TRBJ1-4; possibly TRBD1 for D (6 bases). Germline values: CDR1 SGHVS, CDR2 FQNEAQ. The CDR3 covers 17 residues. DNA of the CDR3: TGTGCCAGCACCTTACATGATCTGCAGGGGACTAATGAAAAACTGTTTTTT. Protein: CASTLHDLQGTNEKLFF.

This rearrangement joins TRBV12-3 or TRBV12-4 to TRBJ1-6; 7 bases are shared with TRBD1. V trimming: 8 bases; J trimming: 10 bases; junction bases outside the gene matches: 5. This CDR3 comprises 12 residues. In DNA form, the CDR3 reads TGTGCCAGCGGACCGGGACAGTCACCCCTCCACTTT. It codes for CASGPGQSPLHF.

The V and J genes are TRBV4-2 and TRBJ2-2, with 10 bases that match TRBD2. The CDR3 is 15 amino acids. Germline loops: CDR1 LGHNA, CDR2 YNFKEQ. V shed 4 bases and J 3 bases; nucleotides not matched to a gene: 2. The CDR3 reads CASSLLAGDTGELFF. The DNA of the CDR3 is TGTGCCAGCAGCCTTCTAGCGGGGGACACCGGGGAGCTGTTTTTT.

This chain connects TRBV12-3 or TRBV12-4 to TRBJ2-7, with D possibly matching TRBD1 (6 bases). CDR3 length equals 13 residues. V was shortened by 6 bases and J by 2 bases, with 11 bases between the two germline ends. DNA for the CDR3: TGTGCCAGCAGGTATACAGGGACCTACGAGCAGTACTTC. This gives the protein CASRYTGTYEQYF.

The chain joins TRBV5-1 to TRBJ2-7, with 8 bases identical to TRBD1. The CDR3 length is 14 residues. The V and J ends lost 3 bases and 3 bases, in that order; junction bases with no gene match: 5. Germline loops: CDR1 SGHRS, CDR2 YFSETQ. CDR3 sequence reads: CASSYGDRNYEQYF. CDR3 nucleotide sequence: TGCGCCAGCAGCTATGGGGACAGGAACTACGAGCAGTACTTC.

This chain connects TRBV7-6 to TRBJ2-7; 11 positions match TRBD1. The germline CDR1 and CDR2 sequences are SGHVS and FNYEAQ. This CDR3 contains 16 residues. After removal of 4 bases from V and 4 bases from J, the junction contained 9 bases not matched to a gene. The CDR3 sequence is CASSSSPGQGAYEQYF. In nucleotides, the CDR3 is TGTGCCAGCAGCTCGTCTCCCGGACAGGGGGCTTACGAGCAGTACTTC.

This chain uses TRBV6-5 with TRBJ1-1; the D gene is possibly TRBD1 (6 bases). Germline loops: CDR1 MNHEY, CDR2 SVGAGI. The CDR3 length is 12 residues. V shed 10 bases and J shed 7 bases, with 16 bases lying between them. This CDR3 reads CATKGGPGEAFF. CDR3 DNA: TGTGCCACCAAGGGGGGGCCAGGTGAAGCTTTCTTT.

The V call is TRBV19, the J call TRBJ1-2, with 11 nucleotides matching TRBD1. The length of the CDR3 is 16 residues. The V segment lost 3 bases and the J segment 7 bases; nucleotides outside the gene matches: 10. Germline V lookup: CDR1 LNHDA, CDR2 SQIVND (reference sequence). The DNA for the CDR3 is TGTGCCAGTAGTATTCCGGACAGGGGGCTCTCTGGTGGCTACACCTTC. Translation: CASSIPDRGLSGGYTF.

The rearrangement uses TRBV6-5 and TRBJ2-7, with 8 bases lining up with TRBD1. Germline V gene data show CDR1 as MNHEY and CDR2 as SVGAGI. This CDR3 is 14 amino acids long. The V gene end was trimmed by 6 bases and the J gene end by 6 bases; junction bases not matched to a gene: 10. CDR3 in amino acids: CASRNGGRGPEQYF. CDR3 nucleotides: TGTGCCAGCAGAAATGGGGGCAGGGGGCCCGAGCAGTACTTC.

J is TRBJ1-4 and V is TRBV19; tentative D call: TRBD1 (5 bases). This CDR3 is built from 17 residues. Germline lookup yields CDR1 LNHDA and CDR2 SQIVND (reference sequence). The V gene lost 1 base and the J gene lost 3 bases, with 15 bases spanning the gap. Here the CDR3 DNA reads TGTGCCAGTAGTATAGCCCCTCGGGGGGTTGCTAATGAAAAACTGTTTTTT. It yields the protein CASSIAPRGVANEKLFF.

The chain uses TRBV7-3 and TRBJ1-3; D remains unclear. The CDR3 spans 13 residues. Trimming took 2 bases from V and 9 from J, leaving 11 bases between them. Germline V gene lookup returns CDR1 SGHTA and CDR2 FQGTGA. CDR3: CASSLDLLSTIYF. The CDR3 region has the DNA TGTGCCAGCAGCTTAGATCTGCTGAGCACCATATATTTT.

This clone came up once. The chain links TRBV19 to TRBJ2-2; 8 positions agree with TRBD1. Germline CDR1 is LNHDA and CDR2 is SQIVND (reference sequence). The junction had 3 bases not matched to a gene; V was cut back by 4 bases and J by 2 bases. This CDR3 region has 15 residues. The CDR3 DNA follows: TGTGCCAGTAGTAGGCAGGGGGCTAACACCGGGGAGCTGTTTTTT. Translation: CASSRQGANTGELFF. Together with reference TRBV19 and TRBJ2-2, the CDR3 gives the full variable domain: DGGITQSPKYLFRKEGQNVTLSCEQNLNHDAMYWYRQDPGQGLRLIYYSQIVNDFQKGDIAEGYSVSREKKESFPLTVTSAQKNPTAFYLCASSRQGANTGELFFGEGSRLTVL.

The V call is TRBV7-2, the J call TRBJ2-7; D possibly corresponds to TRBD1 (6 bases). The CDR3 has 14 residues. Per germline, CDR1 SGHTA and CDR2 FQGNSA. V lost 5 bases and J 7 bases, leaving 18 bases between the germline ends. In DNA, the CDR3 is TGTGCCAGCAGCCCACCGGGACACCTTGGGGAGCAGTACTTC. Protein: CASSPPGHLGEQYF.

This sequence joins TRBV6-5 and TRBJ1-1, with a weak D call TRBD1 (5 bases). The CDR3 spans 14 residues. CDR1 MNHEY and CDR2 SVGAGI come from the germline V gene. V lost 3 bases and J 3 bases, leaving 11 bases between the germline ends. The CDR3 DNA follows: TGTGCCAGCAGTTATTGGACGGGGGACACTGAAGCTTTCTTT. Translation gives CASSYWTGDTEAFF.

The chain links TRBV9 to TRBJ1-2; 9 bases fit TRBD1. Unmatched junction bases numbered 7, after V lost 4 bases and J lost 6 bases. The CDR3 sequence is 14 residues long. Germline CDR1 and CDR2: SGDLS and YYNGEE. Written as DNA, the CDR3 is TGTGCCAGCAGCCACGGGACAGGGTGGAATGGCTACACCTTC. Residues: CASSHGTGWNGYTF. Full variable domain (missing parts from reference TRBV9 and TRBJ1-2): DSGVTQTPKHLITATGQRVTLRCSPRSGDLSVYWYQQSLDQGLQFLIQYYNGEERAKGNILERFSAQQFPDLHSELNLSSLELGDSALYFCASSHGTGWNGYTFGSGTRLTVV.

The gene calls are TRBV5-6 and TRBJ2-5; no reliable D call. The germline V and J ends were trimmed by 2 bases and 1 base, with 12 bases remaining between them. The length of the CDR3 is 15 residues. CDR1 and CDR2 from the germline V gene are SGHDT and YYEEEE. DNA for the CDR3: TGTGCCAGCAGCTTTACATCGGCAGGCCAAGAGACCCAGTACTTC. Protein sequence: CASSFTSAGQETQYF.